This T cell receptor beta chain derives from a study of T-cell reconstitution after alpha-beta-depleted transplantation in children. The germline V gene has CDR1 SGHRS and CDR2 YFSETQ. V was cut by 0 bases and J by 7 bases, with 13 bases left in between. This CDR3 comprises 15 residues. The sample holds many counts of this clonotype. The TCRbeta library was prepared with unique molecular identifiers. One entry per CDR3 protein, called by TCRdb with MiXCR from the PCR reads. The sample records 200,000 to 300,000 distinct CDR3 sequences, approximately 8% being singletons. The chain couples TRBV5-1 to TRBJ2-2; D is undetermined. This TCR came from a male patient younger than 18 who had a stem cell transplant for acute lymphoblastic leukemia, so the T cells may come from the graft donor. Sequenced here: PBMCs, mostly from graft donor cells, sampled 180 days after TCRalphabeta/CD19-depleted stem cell transplant. The CDR3 DNA reads TGCGCCAGCAGCTTGGTAAGCTCGGCCAACGGGGAGCTGTTTTTT. Its protein is CASSLVSSANGELFF.